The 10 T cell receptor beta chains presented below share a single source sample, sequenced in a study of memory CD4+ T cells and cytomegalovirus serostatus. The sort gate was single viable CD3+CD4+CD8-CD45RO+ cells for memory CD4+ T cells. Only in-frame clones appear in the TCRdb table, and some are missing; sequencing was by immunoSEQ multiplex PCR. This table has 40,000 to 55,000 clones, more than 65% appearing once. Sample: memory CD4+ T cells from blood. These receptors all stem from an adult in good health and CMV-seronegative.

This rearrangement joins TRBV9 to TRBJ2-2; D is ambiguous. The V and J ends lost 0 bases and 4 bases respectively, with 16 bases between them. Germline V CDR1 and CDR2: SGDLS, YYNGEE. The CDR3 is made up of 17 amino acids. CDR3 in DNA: TGTGCCAGCAGCGTAGGTGCAGGAGTCTTGCGCACCGGGGAGCTGTTTTTT. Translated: CASSVGAGVLRTGELFF.

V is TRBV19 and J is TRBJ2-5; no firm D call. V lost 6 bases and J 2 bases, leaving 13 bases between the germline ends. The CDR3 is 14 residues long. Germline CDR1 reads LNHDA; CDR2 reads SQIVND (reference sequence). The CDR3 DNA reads TGTGCCAGTAGCCGCGGACCGCAACAAGAGACCCAGTACTTC. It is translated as CASSRGPQQETQYF.

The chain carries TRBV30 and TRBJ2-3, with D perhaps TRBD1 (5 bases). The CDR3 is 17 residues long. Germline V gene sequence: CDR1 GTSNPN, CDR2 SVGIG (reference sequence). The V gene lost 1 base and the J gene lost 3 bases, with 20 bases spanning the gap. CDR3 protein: CAWSGQGGNPPTDTQYF. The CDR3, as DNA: TGTGCCTGGAGTGGGCAGGGTGGAAACCCGCCAACAGATACGCAGTATTTT.

DNA of the CDR3: TGTGCCATCAGGAAAAACAGGGGCACAAAACCCATGAACACTGAAGCTTTCTTT. Its translation: CAIRKNRGTKPMNTEAFF. This sequence joins TRBV10-3 and TRBJ1-1; 7 bases align to TRBD1. The length of the CDR3 is 18 residues. Germline-derived CDR1 and CDR2 are ENHRY and SYGVKD. The ends lost 6 bases at V and 0 bases at J; junction bases unmatched: 16.

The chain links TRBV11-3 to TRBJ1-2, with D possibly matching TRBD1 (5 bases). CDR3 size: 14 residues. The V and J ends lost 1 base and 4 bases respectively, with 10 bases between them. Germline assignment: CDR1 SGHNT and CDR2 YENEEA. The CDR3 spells CASSLGDGSYGYTF. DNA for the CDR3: TGTGCCAGCAGCTTAGGGGACGGCAGCTATGGCTACACCTTC.

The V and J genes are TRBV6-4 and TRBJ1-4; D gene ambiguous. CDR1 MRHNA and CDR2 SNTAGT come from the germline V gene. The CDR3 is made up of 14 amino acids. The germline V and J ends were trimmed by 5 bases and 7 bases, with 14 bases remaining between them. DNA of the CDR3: TGTGCCAGCAGTAATGAACGAGGTGGTGAAAAACTGTTTTTT. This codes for CASSNERGGEKLFF.

CDR3 coding DNA: TGTGCCAGCAGCTTATGGACCCAACCTATCTATGGCTACACCTTC. This gives the protein CASSLWTQPIYGYTF. This chain joins TRBV7-2 and TRBJ1-2; D not resolved. Germline V gene lookup returns CDR1 SGHTA and CDR2 FQGNSA. The CDR3 consists of 15 residues. V was pared by 2 bases and J by 4 bases, with 14 bases between.

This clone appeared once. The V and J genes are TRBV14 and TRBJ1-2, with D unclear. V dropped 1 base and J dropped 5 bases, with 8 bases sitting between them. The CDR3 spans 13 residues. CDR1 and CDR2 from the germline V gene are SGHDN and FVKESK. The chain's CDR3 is CASSQGVLYGYTF. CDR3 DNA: TGTGCCAGCAGCCAAGGGGTCCTTTATGGCTACACCTTC.

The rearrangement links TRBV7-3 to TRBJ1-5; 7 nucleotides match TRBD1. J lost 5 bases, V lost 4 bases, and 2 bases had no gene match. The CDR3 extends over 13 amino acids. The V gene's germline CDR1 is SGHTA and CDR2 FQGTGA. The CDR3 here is CASSWDRDQPQHF. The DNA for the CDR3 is TGTGCCAGCAGCTGGGACAGAGATCAGCCCCAGCATTTT.

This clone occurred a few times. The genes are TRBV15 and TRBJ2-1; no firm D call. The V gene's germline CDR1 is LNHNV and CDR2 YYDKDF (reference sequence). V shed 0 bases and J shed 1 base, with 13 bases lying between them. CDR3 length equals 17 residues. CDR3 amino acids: CATSRDGELRSYNEQFF. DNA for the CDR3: TGTGCCACCAGCAGAGATGGGGAACTGAGGTCCTACAATGAGCAGTTCTTC.